Listed here are 32 T cell receptor beta chains from one sample, sequenced in a study of regulatory T cells in long-lasting Graves disease. Time point given: persistent/refractory GD, antithyroid drugs over 5 years with positive TRAb. PBMCs were the source of the RNA used for TCR sequencing. Building the TCR beta libraries relied on iRepertoire HTBI primers, and CDR3 regions underwent Arm-PCR. TCRdb passed the multiplex PCR reads through MiXCR, listing each CDR3 protein once. The table records about 470,000 distinct CDR3 sequences, 20% to 25% of them present only once. The sample was peripheral blood mononuclear cells (PBMCs), taken when the disease was refractory, from a patient treated with antithyroid drugs. These receptors came from a female donor with Graves disease.

The CDR3 nucleotides are TGTGCCAGTAGTCTCCGGGACAGGGAATATACGCAGTATTTT. Its protein is CASSLRDREYTQYF. The chain joins TRBV19 to TRBJ2-3; 9 bases are shared with TRBD1. This CDR3 is built from 14 residues. The germline V gene has CDR1 LNHDA and CDR2 SQIVND (reference sequence). The ends lost 5 bases at V and 7 bases at J; junction bases unmatched: 7.

In the case of this clonotype: This may come from a read error, since a much larger clone is one base off. The chain combines TRBV11-2 with TRBJ2-5; a possible D gene is TRBD2 (6 bases). Germline assignment: CDR1 SGHAT and CDR2 FQNNGV. The CDR3 has 15 residues. The CDR3 region is CAGRPRFAGRETQYF. CDR3 bases: TGTGCCGGCAGGCCAAGGTTCGCGGGGCGAGAGACCCAGTACTTC.

This clonotype was found a few times. V usage is TRBV7-2 and J usage is TRBJ2-7, with unresolved D. Germline CDR1 is SGHTA and CDR2 is FQGNSA. Trimming shortened V by 5 bases and J by 3 bases, and 14 bases separated the two germline ends. The CDR3 has 14 residues. The CDR3 DNA reads as TGTGCCAGCAGCAAAAGACAACGGAGCTACGAGCAGTACTTC. Translation: CASSKRQRSYEQYF.

The gene calls are TRBV18 and TRBJ1-1, with TRBD1 as a possible D gene (5 bases). Germline CDR1 and CDR2: KGHSH and LQKENI. The V gene lost 2 bases and the J gene lost 1 base, with 14 bases spanning the gap. The CDR3 is made up of 16 amino acids. The DNA of the CDR3 is TGTGCCAGCTCACCATCAGGAAAGGGGTCGAACACTGAAGCTTTCTTT. This encodes CASSPSGKGSNTEAFF.

The V call is TRBV7-9, the J call TRBJ1-2; no reliable D call. Trimming stripped 1 base from V and 2 bases from J, with 11 bases between. The CDR3 is 15 amino acids. Germline V gene sequence: CDR1 SEHNR, CDR2 FQNEAQ (reference sequence). The CDR3 nucleotides read TGTGCCAGCAGCTTAGTTCGAGGGTTCAACTATGGCTACACCTTC. Translated: CASSLVRGFNYGYTF.

The rearrangement links TRBV19 to TRBJ1-4; D is uncertain. V lost 8 bases and J lost 0, with 19 bases in between. This CDR3 is 17 amino acids long. The V gene's germline CDR1 is LNHDA and CDR2 SQIVND (reference sequence). CDR3 in amino acids: CASFPSPRYPTNEKLFF. As DNA, the CDR3 is TGTGCCAGTTTCCCAAGCCCCCGGTACCCAACTAATGAAAAACTGTTTTTT.

The chain links TRBV15 to TRBJ2-2; perhaps TRBD2 as D (7 bases). Trimming pared 7 bases from V and 3 bases from J, leaving 15 bases between. Germline lookup yields CDR1 LNHNV and CDR2 YYDKDF (reference sequence). The CDR3 consists of 15 residues. The CDR3 sequence is CATTLGGGDTGELFF. The CDR3 DNA follows: TGTGCCACCACCTTAGGAGGGGGGGACACCGGGGAGCTGTTTTTT.

V is TRBV19 and J is TRBJ2-7; no reliable D call. CDR3 size: 15 residues. The V end was cut by 6 bases, the J end by 4 bases, with 19 bases between. CDR1 LNHDA and CDR2 SQIVND come from the germline V gene (reference sequence). The CDR3 loop reads CASSPSASPVYEQYF. Here the CDR3 DNA reads TGTGCCAGTAGCCCTTCGGCTAGTCCGGTTTACGAGCAGTACTTC.

J is TRBJ1-2 and V is TRBV6-2 or TRBV6-3, with 9 bases lining up with TRBD1. The V segment lost 5 bases and the J segment 4 bases; nucleotides outside the gene matches: 8. Germline V gene sequence: CDR1 MNHEY, CDR2 SVGEGT. This CDR3 contains 15 residues. The CDR3 sequence: CASSGVGTGLYGYTF. In nucleotides, the CDR3 is TGTGCCAGCAGTGGCGTTGGGACAGGGCTCTATGGCTACACCTTC.

This clonotype was detected ten times or more. This chain links TRBV12-3 or TRBV12-4 with TRBJ1-5; D remains ambiguous. Trimming took off 4 bases at V and 5 bases at J, with 9 bases between the two ends. The CDR3 runs 13 residues. The CDR3 bases are TGTGCCAGCAGTTCCACGTCGGATCAGCCCCAGCATTTT. Translation gives CASSSTSDQPQHF.

This clonotype occurred many times. The rearrangement uses TRBV6-1 and TRBJ1-1; 7 nucleotides match TRBD1. Germline lookup yields CDR1 MNHNS and CDR2 SASEGT. V shed 6 bases, J shed 5 bases, and the junction held 12 bases outside the gene matches. The CDR3 runs to 15 residues. CDR3 protein: CASRTPEQGLTEAFF. CDR3 DNA: TGTGCCAGCAGAACACCGGAACAGGGGCTAACTGAAGCTTTCTTT.

This clonotype turned up a few times. The V and J genes are TRBV13 and TRBJ2-7, with 11 nucleotides matching TRBD1. Trimming cost V 4 bases and J 4 bases; bases outside gene matches: 3. CDR1 and CDR2 (germline): PRHDT, FYEKMQ (reference sequence). The CDR3 is 14 residues long. The CDR3 loop is CASSSDRGRYEQYF. CDR3 bases: TGTGCCAGCAGCTCGGACAGGGGGCGGTACGAGCAGTACTTC.

This sequence joins TRBV27 and TRBJ2-2, with 12 positions matching TRBD2. Trimming removed 6 bases from V and 3 bases from J; junction bases left unmatched: 17. This CDR3 has 20 amino acids. From germline, CDR1 is MNHEY and CDR2 SMNVEV (reference sequence). Here the CDR3 reads CASSPLGVRLAGEYTGELFF. As DNA, the CDR3 is TGTGCCAGCAGCCCCTTAGGGGTAAGACTAGCGGGAGAATACACCGGGGAGCTGTTTTTT.

J is TRBJ2-5 and V is TRBV7-8; 11 bases map to TRBD2. Germline CDR1 and CDR2: SGHVS and FQNEAQ. The CDR3 spans 18 residues. Unmatched junction bases numbered 15, after V lost 4 bases and J lost 5 bases. The CDR3 DNA reads as TGTGCCAGCAGCTCCAGACTAGCGGGAAGGGCTGGAGGGGAGACCCAGTACTTC. This translates into CASSSRLAGRAGGETQYF.

This clonotype appeared a few times. The rearrangement links TRBV29-1 to TRBJ2-7; a weak D match, TRBD1 (7 bases). Per the germline V gene, CDR1 is SQVTM and CDR2 is ANQGSEA. The CDR3 loop spans 12 amino acids. Trimming left V 6 bases short and J 3 bases short, with 12 bases between. CDR3 DNA: TGCAGCGTAGGAGGGACAGTCTACGAGCAGTACTTC. Encoded protein: CSVGGTVYEQYF.

The V gene is TRBV5-5, the J gene TRBJ1-1; the D gene is possibly TRBD1 (6 bases). The V end was cut by 6 bases, the J end by 3 bases, with 12 bases between. This CDR3 region has 13 residues. Germline V gives CDR1 SGHKS, CDR2 YYEKEE (reference sequence). CDR3 amino acids: CASILGGDTEAFF. The CDR3, as DNA: TGTGCCAGCATCTTAGGGGGGGACACTGAAGCTTTCTTT. Filled out from reference TRBV5-5 and TRBJ1-1, the complete variable domain reads DAGVTQSPTHLIKTRGQQVTLRCSPISGHKSVSWYQQVLGQGPQFIFQYYEKEERGRGNFPDRFSARQFPNYSSELNVNALLLGDSALYLCASILGGDTEAFFGQGTRLTVV.

The genes are TRBV29-1 and TRBJ1-2, with D possibly TRBD1 on 6 matching bases. V lost 4 bases, J lost 2 bases, and 20 bases lay in between. From germline, CDR1 is SQVTM and CDR2 ANQGSEA. CDR3 size: 16 residues. CDR3 nucleotides: TGCAGCGTTGGAAGGGAGGTCATCGGGACAAACTATGGCTACACCTTC. This encodes CSVGREVIGTNYGYTF.

This clonotype was seen many times. J is TRBJ2-2 and V is TRBV2; no clear D gene. In germline, CDR1 is SNHLY, CDR2 FYNNEI. The ends were cut back, 0 bases at V and 6 bases at J, with 5 bases in the middle. This CDR3 contains 13 residues. CDR3 in DNA: TGTGCCAGCAGTGAAGCTGGTGCCGGGGAGCTGTTTTTT. This encodes CASSEAGAGELFF.

This clonotype was seen repeatedly, ten times or more. The chain has TRBV28 and TRBJ1-1; D gene unclear. V was shortened by 6 bases and J by 0 bases, with 11 bases between the two germline ends. This CDR3 has 14 residues. Per the germline V gene, CDR1 is MDHEN and CDR2 is SYDVKM. CDR3 in amino acids: CASSSPSLNTEAFF. The CDR3 DNA follows: TGTGCCAGCAGCTCCCCGTCGTTGAACACTGAAGCTTTCTTT.

A word on this clonotype: A much more abundant neighbour one base away suggests this may be a read error. This CDR3 is CASSTGTSGGAETQCF. The CDR3 nucleotides are TGTGCCAGCAGCACAGGGACTAGCGGGGGGGCAGAGACCCAGTGCTTC. The chain links TRBV2 to TRBJ2-5; 16 bases are shared with TRBD2. From germline, CDR1 is SNHLY and CDR2 FYNNEI. CDR3 size: 16 residues.

The rearrangement uses TRBV4-1 and TRBJ2-2; either TRBD1 or TRBD2 may fit D (5 bases each). The V and J ends lost 4 bases and 1 base respectively, with 22 bases between them. The CDR3 is 19 residues long. Germline V CDR1 and CDR2: MGHRA, YSYEKL. CDR3 bases: TGCGCCAGCAGCCTCCCCCGAGGCCGGGGCGCCGGGAACACCGGGGAGCTGTTTTTT. As protein: CASSLPRGRGAGNTGELFF.

This clonotype was detected many times. This chain joins TRBV6-5 and TRBJ1-5; possible D gene TRBD1, 6 bases. CDR1 MNHEY and CDR2 SVGAGI come from the germline V gene. V lost 2 bases and J lost 9, with 20 bases in between. This CDR3 region has 16 residues. DNA for the CDR3: TGTGCCAGCAGTTACCGTTGGACAGCTCGCCCTTCGCCCCAGCATTTT. It is translated as CASSYRWTARPSPQHF.

The genes are TRBV7-3 and TRBJ2-5, with TRBD2 as a possible D gene (6 bases). CDR1 is SGHTA and CDR2 is FQGTGA in the germline V gene. The CDR3 covers 14 residues. Trimming stripped 5 bases from V and 0 bases from J, with 10 bases between. In DNA form, the CDR3 reads TGTGCCAGCAGCACGACTAGGGACCAAGAGACCCAGTACTTC. It codes for CASSTTRDQETQYF.

Details on this clonotype: Just one base apart from a much larger clone, this may be a read error. This chain links TRBV6-1 with TRBJ2-5, with D possibly being TRBD1 (6 bases). The CDR3 covers 14 residues. Looked up from germline, CDR1 is MNHNS and CDR2 is SASEGT. CDR3 protein: CAGSEGTLQETQYF. The CDR3 coding sequence is TGCGCCGGCAGTGAGGGGACACTCCAAGAGACCCAGTACTTC.

Only a few counts were recorded for this clonotype. This chain joins TRBV7-2 and TRBJ2-2; maybe TRBD2 (5 bases). Trimming removed 5 bases from V and 5 bases from J, with 18 bases in between. Germline V CDR1 and CDR2: SGHTA, FQGNSA. The CDR3 extends over 16 amino acids. CDR3: CASSPTMGSRTGELFF. CDR3 DNA: TGTGCCAGCAGCCCGACTATGGGGTCGAGAACCGGGGAGCTGTTTTTT.

This clonotype has a count of ten or more. The chain recombines TRBV3-1 with TRBJ2-2; TRBD1 might be the D (6 bases). V lost 1 base to trimming and J lost 8 bases, with 11 bases between them. Germline assignment: CDR1 LGHDT and CDR2 YNNKEL (reference sequence). The CDR3 length is 14 residues. CDR3 protein: CASSQGYDRGELFF. The CDR3 bases are TGTGCCAGCAGCCAAGGATATGACAGGGGGGAGCTGTTTTTT.

In its sample, this clonotype was seen many times. The chain links TRBV2 to TRBJ1-5; 10 bases agree with TRBD1. Germline V CDR1 and CDR2: SNHLY, FYNNEI. V dropped 6 bases and J dropped 4; count of bases not matched to a gene: 6. The CDR3 has 15 residues. The CDR3 coding sequence is TGTGCCAGCAGGGGTGGGGACAGGGGTAATCAGCCCCAGCATTTT. Translating it yields CASRGGDRGNQPQHF. The whole variable domain, remainder taken from reference TRBV2 and TRBJ1-5, is EPEVTQTPSHQVTQMGQEVILRCVPISNHLYFYWYRQILGQKVEFLVSFYNNEISEKSEIFDDQFSVERPDGSNFTLKIRSTKLEDSAMYFCASRGGDRGNQPQHFGDGTRLSIL.

This clonotype was observed a handful of times. The V call is TRBV3-1, the J call TRBJ2-7; D perhaps matches TRBD2 (5 bases). The length of the CDR3 is 14 residues. Trimming stripped 1 base from V and 3 bases from J, with 10 bases between. The germline gives CDR1 LGHDT, CDR2 YNNKEL (reference sequence). CDR3 sequence reads: CASSQVAGLYEQYF. CDR3 coding DNA: TGTGCCAGCAGCCAAGTTGCGGGCCTCTACGAGCAGTACTTC.

This clonotype was observed at least ten times. CDR3 sequence (DNA): TGTGCCAGCAGTCCTGGAGCAGGGGAGCTGTTTTTT. It yields the protein CASSPGAGELFF. This chain links TRBV12-3 or TRBV12-4 with TRBJ2-2; D not certain. V was trimmed by 5 bases and J by 8 bases, leaving 9 bases between them. The CDR3 extends over 12 amino acids.

The chain has TRBV29-1 and TRBJ2-7, with D perhaps TRBD1 or TRBD2 (6 bases each). Deletions cut 4 bases from V and 6 bases from J, with 16 bases between. The CDR3 runs 13 residues. Germline-derived CDR1 and CDR2 are SQVTM and ANQGSEA. In DNA form, the CDR3 reads TGCAGCGTTGCGGGGGACACCTCGTCCGAGCAGTACTTC. Encoded protein: CSVAGDTSSEQYF.

This clonotype was seen repeatedly, ten times or more. V gene TRBV18 combines with J gene TRBJ1-6; D unclear. Trimming cost V 9 bases and J 8 bases, with 14 bases left between them. This CDR3 has 13 residues. Germline V gene sequence: CDR1 KGHSH, CDR2 LQKENI. In nucleotides, the CDR3 is TGTGCCAGTGGGGTCTCCCGGGATTCACCCCTCCACTTT. Protein sequence: CASGVSRDSPLHF.

V usage is TRBV29-1 and J usage is TRBJ1-1; 10 bases line up with TRBD1. V shed 4 bases and J 5 bases; nucleotides not matched to a gene: 7. Germline V gives CDR1 SQVTM, CDR2 ANQGSEA. The CDR3 has 14 residues. CDR3: CSVGGRQGATEAFF. CDR3 sequence (DNA): TGCAGCGTTGGGGGGCGACAGGGGGCTACTGAAGCTTTCTTT. The complete variable domain, with remaining parts taken from reference TRBV29-1 and TRBJ1-1, reads SAVISQKPSRDICQRGTSLTIQCQVDSQVTMMFWYRQQPGQSLTLIATANQGSEATYESGFVIDKFPISRPNLTFSTLTVSNMSPEDSSIYLCSVGGRQGATEAFFGQGTRLTVV.